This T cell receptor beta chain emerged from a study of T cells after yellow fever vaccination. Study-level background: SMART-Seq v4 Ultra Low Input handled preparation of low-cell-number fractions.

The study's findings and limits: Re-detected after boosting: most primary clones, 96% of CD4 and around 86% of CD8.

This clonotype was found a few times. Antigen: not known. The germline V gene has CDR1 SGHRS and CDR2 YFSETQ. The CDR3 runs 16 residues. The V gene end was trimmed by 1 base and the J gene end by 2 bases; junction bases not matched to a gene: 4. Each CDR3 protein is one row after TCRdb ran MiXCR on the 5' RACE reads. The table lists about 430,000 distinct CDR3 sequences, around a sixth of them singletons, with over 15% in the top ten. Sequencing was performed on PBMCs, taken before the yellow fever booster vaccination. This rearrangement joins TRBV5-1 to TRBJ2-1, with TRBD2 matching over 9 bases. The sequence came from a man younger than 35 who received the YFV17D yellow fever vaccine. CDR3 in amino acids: CASSLSGGGAYNEQFF. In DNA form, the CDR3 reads TGCGCCAGCAGCTTGTCTGGCGGGGGGGCCTACAATGAGCAGTTCTTC.